The 16 T cell receptor beta chains listed next were all sequenced from one sample in a study of blood T cell repertoires in COVID-19. Here immunoSEQ multiplex PCR was the method, and the copy in TCRdb shows in-frame clones only, minus some. The sample yields roughly 200,000 clones, roughly 86% seen once. Sequenced input: peripheral blood. These receptors came from a man aged 40-50 years with active or convalescent COVID-19.

This chain connects TRBV19 to TRBJ1-4; 7 bases map to TRBD1. Germline V lookup: CDR1 LNHDA, CDR2 SQIVND (reference sequence). This CDR3 is built from 16 residues. The trim removed 4 bases at V and 4 bases at J, leaving 9 bases unmatched. The CDR3 DNA follows: TGTGCCAGTAGTACTCCCTTTTACAGGGGTAATGAAAAACTGTTTTTT. It translates to CASSTPFYRGNEKLFF.

The gene calls are TRBV28 and TRBJ2-5; D is perhaps TRBD2 (5 bases). This CDR3 contains 15 residues. Trimming left V 6 bases short and J 1 base short, with 15 bases between. Germline V gives CDR1 MDHEN, CDR2 SYDVKM. The CDR3 loop reads CASSNADYTQETQYF. The CDR3 nucleotides read TGTGCCAGCAGCAACGCCGACTACACCCAAGAGACCCAGTACTTC.

V gene TRBV6-4 combines with J gene TRBJ2-2, with TRBD2 identical over 10 bases. This CDR3 has 18 amino acids. Trimming at V came to 3 bases and at J to 0 bases, leaving 7 bases not matched to a gene. CDR1 and CDR2 (germline): MRHNA, SNTAGT. CDR3 loop: CASSEWLAGVTNTGELFF. The CDR3 DNA is TGTGCCAGCAGTGAATGGCTAGCGGGAGTAACGAACACCGGGGAGCTGTTTTTT.

The rearrangement links TRBV12-5 to TRBJ1-2, with 8 bases that match TRBD1. The junction had 3 bases not matched to a gene; V was cut back by 3 bases and J by 3 bases. The CDR3 sequence is 14 residues long. CDR1 LGHNT and CDR2 FRNRAP come from the germline V gene. CDR3 in amino acids: CASGLGQGYYGYTF. The DNA of the CDR3 is TGTGCTAGTGGTTTAGGACAGGGTTACTATGGCTACACCTTC.

The gene calls are TRBV5-4 and TRBJ1-1; D is perhaps TRBD1 (6 bases). CDR1 and CDR2 from the germline V gene are SGHNT and YYREEE (reference sequence). The V end was cut by 3 bases, the J end by 2 bases, with 14 bases between. This CDR3 is 15 amino acids long. The CDR3 DNA reads as TGTGCCAGCAGCTGGGAACAGGGATTAAACACTGAAGCTTTCTTT. The encoded protein is CASSWEQGLNTEAFF.

The V and J genes are TRBV10-3 and TRBJ2-7; the match to TRBD2 covers 8 bases. V gave up 5 bases and J gave up 2 bases; unmatched junction bases: 8. This CDR3 comprises 15 residues. The germline CDR1 and CDR2 sequences are ENHRY and SYGVKD. The CDR3 protein is CAISSREGRAYEQYF. The DNA of the CDR3 is TGTGCCATCAGTTCCCGGGAGGGGCGGGCCTACGAGCAGTACTTC.

This clone has only a few counts. V and J are TRBV27 and TRBJ1-2, with D unclear. V lost 4 bases and J 0 bases, leaving 12 bases between the germline ends. The CDR3 loop spans 15 amino acids. Germline values: CDR1 MNHEY, CDR2 SMNVEV (reference sequence). CDR3 in amino acids: CASSSGLGTNYGYTF. Written as DNA, the CDR3 is TGTGCCAGCAGTTCAGGCCTCGGGACTAACTATGGCTACACCTTC.

The chain links TRBV7-9 to TRBJ1-6; D gene unclear. CDR3 size: 15 residues. V lost 6 bases to trimming and J lost 0 bases, with 9 bases between them. Germline V gene sequence: CDR1 SEHNR, CDR2 FQNEAQ (reference sequence). CDR3 sequence: CASSKHSSYNSPLHF. The CDR3 nucleotides are TGTGCCAGCAGTAAACACAGCTCCTATAATTCACCCCTCCACTTT.

This sequence joins TRBV28 and TRBJ1-5; no clear D gene. This CDR3 comprises 12 residues. The V gene's germline CDR1 is MDHEN and CDR2 SYDVKM. V was trimmed by 7 bases and J by 4 bases, leaving 8 bases between them. CDR3 DNA sequence: TGTGCCAGCAACGGACTGAATCAGCCCCAGCATTTT. It yields the protein CASNGLNQPQHF.

The rearrangement joins TRBV28 to TRBJ1-2; maybe TRBD1 (5 bases). The CDR3 loop spans 15 amino acids. The ends were cut back, 3 bases at V and 4 bases at J, with 15 bases in the middle. Germline V gene sequence: CDR1 MDHEN, CDR2 SYDVKM. CDR3 nucleotide sequence: TGTGCCAGCAGTTTGAGGCCAGGGAGGCCCTATGGCTACACCTTC. Its translation: CASSLRPGRPYGYTF.

The chain combines TRBV27 with TRBJ2-1, with D uncertain. Germline V lookup: CDR1 MNHEY, CDR2 SMNVEV (reference sequence). V was clipped by 7 bases and J by 7 bases, with 14 bases between them. This CDR3 contains 13 residues. CDR3: CASTPLGRNEQFF. The CDR3 DNA follows: TGTGCCAGCACCCCCCTAGGCCGAAATGAGCAGTTCTTC.

The chain joins TRBV9 to TRBJ2-7, with TRBD2 matching over 7 bases. V was clipped by 6 bases and J by 2 bases; unmatched bases: 8. Germline values: CDR1 SGDLS, CDR2 YYNGEE. The CDR3 totals 14 residues. In DNA, the CDR3 is TGTGCCAGCAATAGGGGAGGGAGAACCTACGAGCAGTACTTC. This gives the protein CASNRGGRTYEQYF.

The chain carries TRBV9 and TRBJ2-3; tentatively, D is TRBD1 (5 bases). CDR3 length equals 14 residues. The V gene lost 1 base and the J gene lost 5 bases, with 11 bases spanning the gap. In germline, CDR1 is SGDLS, CDR2 YYNGEE. The CDR3, as DNA: TGTGCCAGCAGCGTACGAAATAGGGGAGATACGCAGTATTTT. Translating it yields CASSVRNRGDTQYF.

The chain links TRBV27 to TRBJ2-7; D is possibly TRBD2 (5 bases). The CDR3 sequence is 14 residues long. The ends were cut back, 0 bases at V and 0 bases at J, with 6 bases in the middle. Germline V gene sequence: CDR1 MNHEY, CDR2 SMNVEV (reference sequence). DNA of the CDR3: TGTGCCAGCAGTTTATCACGGGGCTCCTACGAGCAGTACTTC. Residues: CASSLSRGSYEQYF.

The chain joins TRBV5-4 to TRBJ2-2; TRBD2 matches 10 bases. Germline-derived CDR1 and CDR2 are SGHNT and YYREEE (reference sequence). The CDR3 extends over 16 amino acids. With V trimmed by 3 bases and J by 5 bases, 7 bases remained unmatched. DNA for the CDR3: TGTGCCAGCAGCTCTAAAGCGGGGGGGCCGACCGGGGAGCTGTTTTTT. Protein sequence: CASSSKAGGPTGELFF.

The chain combines TRBV6-9 with TRBJ2-7; D is perhaps TRBD1 (5 bases). CDR3 length: 12 residues. Deletions cut 6 bases from V and 7 bases from J, with 13 bases between. Germline CDR1 and CDR2: MNHGY and SVAAGI. CDR3 sequence reads: CASSFDSSEQYF. The DNA for the CDR3 is TGTGCCAGCAGCTTTGACAGTTCTGAGCAGTACTTC.